One and the same sample provided the 28 T cell receptor beta chains below, sequenced in a study of cytomegalovirus exposure and HLA in healthy donors. This table comes from immunoSEQ multiplex PCR, and its TCRdb copy is limited to in-frame clones, with some not included. Seen here are about 250,000 clones, more than 75% observed once, and the top ten hold around 12%. The sample comprised PBMCs. The receptor source for this set is a man younger than 30 in good health and CMV-seropositive.

J is TRBJ2-3 and V is TRBV2; tentative D call: TRBD2 (5 bases). CDR1 is SNHLY, CDR2 FYNNEI, per germline. V gave up 10 bases and J gave up 0 bases, with 17 bases separating them. This CDR3 spans 15 amino acids. CDR3 protein: CATGGDQKSTDTQYF. In DNA, the CDR3 is TGTGCCACCGGAGGCGACCAAAAAAGCACAGATACGCAGTATTTT.

This chain uses TRBV28 with TRBJ2-3; 9 bases align to TRBD2. This CDR3 has 13 residues. CDR1 MDHEN and CDR2 SYDVKM come from the germline V gene. Trimming removed 6 bases from V and 3 bases from J; junction bases left unmatched: 1. The CDR3 DNA follows: TGTGCCAGCAGGGGACTAGCAACAGATACGCAGTATTTT. It specifies CASRGLATDTQYF.

V gene TRBV4-3 combines with J gene TRBJ2-1; D gene ambiguous. V lost 4 bases and J lost 3, with 7 bases in between. Germline CDR1 reads LGHNA; CDR2 reads YSLEER. The CDR3 is 13 residues long. The CDR3 nucleotides are TGCGCCAGCAGCCCCCACAACTACAATGAGCAGTTCTTC. Protein: CASSPHNYNEQFF.

The rearrangement uses TRBV30 and TRBJ1-1; possible D gene TRBD1, 6 bases. Looked up from germline, CDR1 is GTSNPN and CDR2 is SVGIG (reference sequence). CDR3 length: 14 residues. V dropped 2 bases and J dropped 1 base, with 11 bases sitting between them. The CDR3 DNA follows: TGTGCCTGGAGTACCGGACAGAAGAACACTGAAGCTTTCTTT. Encoded protein: CAWSTGQKNTEAFF.

The chain combines TRBV7-6 with TRBJ2-1; no clear D gene. Germline V gives CDR1 SGHVS, CDR2 FNYEAQ. The length of the CDR3 is 16 residues. V lost 5 bases, J lost 8 bases, and 22 bases lay in between. The CDR3 DNA reads as TGTGCCAGCAGCCTCGTCCTAGGTACCGTAATCGATGAGCAGTTCTTC. Encoded protein: CASSLVLGTVIDEQFF.

This clone was counted only a few times. This chain connects TRBV5-1 to TRBJ1-2; D gene ambiguous. The germline V and J ends were trimmed by 4 bases and 2 bases, with 12 bases remaining between them. Germline V CDR1 and CDR2: SGHRS, YFSETQ. CDR3 length: 14 amino acids. CDR3 in amino acids: CASSPTAANYGYTF. The CDR3, as DNA: TGCGCCAGCAGCCCTACGGCAGCGAACTATGGCTACACCTTC.

This chain joins TRBV6-5 and TRBJ2-3; D is ambiguous. The length of the CDR3 is 11 residues. The germline V gene has CDR1 MNHEY and CDR2 SVGAGI. Trimming removed 6 bases from V and 5 bases from J, with 6 bases in between. CDR3 loop: CASSLRDTQYF. DNA of the CDR3: TGTGCCAGCAGCCTCCGAGATACGCAGTATTTT.

The gene calls are TRBV18 and TRBJ2-5; D possibly corresponds to TRBD1 (6 bases). Germline assignment: CDR1 KGHSH and CDR2 LQKENI. CDR3 length: 14 amino acids. The V end was cut by 5 bases, the J end by 5 bases, with 15 bases between. CDR3 DNA: TGTGCCAGCTCAGCCACAGGGAAGCGGGAGACCCAGTACTTC. It is translated as CASSATGKRETQYF.

The chain uses TRBV7-3 and TRBJ2-1; 8 nucleotides align to TRBD2. Germline V gives CDR1 SGHTA, CDR2 FQGTGA. The CDR3 runs 16 residues. Trimming removed 3 bases from V and 7 bases from J; junction bases left unmatched: 11. CDR3 loop: CASSFLGAGEGNEQFF. The CDR3 DNA is TGTGCCAGCAGCTTCTTAGGAGCGGGAGAAGGAAATGAGCAGTTCTTC.

The chain couples TRBV6-5 to TRBJ1-2; D not resolved. This CDR3 has 13 residues. Germline values: CDR1 MNHEY, CDR2 SVGAGI. Trimming cost V 2 bases and J 8 bases, with 12 bases left between them. The CDR3 DNA reads as TGTGCCAGCAGTTACACTCTCGCTACGGGCTACACCTTC. Translation: CASSYTLATGYTF.

This clone was seen a single time. The rearrangement uses TRBV7-6 and TRBJ1-1; weak D call: TRBD1 (5 bases). Germline CDR1 reads SGHVS; CDR2 reads FNYEAQ. V lost 1 base and J lost 8, with 14 bases in between. This CDR3 is built from 14 residues. In DNA form, the CDR3 reads TGTGCCAGCAGCTTAGGTGGGGCACCCTACGAAGCTTTCTTT. Amino acid sequence: CASSLGGAPYEAFF.

This clone was detected only once. The rearrangement uses TRBV5-4 and TRBJ2-7, with TRBD2 as a possible D gene (6 bases). Per germline, CDR1 SGHNT and CDR2 YYREEE (reference sequence). Trimming took 3 bases from V and 5 from J, leaving 15 bases between them. The CDR3 is made up of 14 amino acids. CDR3 loop: CASSSKLSSDEQYF. The CDR3 nucleotides are TGTGCCAGCAGCTCGAAGCTCTCTAGCGACGAGCAGTACTTC.

V usage is TRBV28 and J usage is TRBJ2-7; 9 bases map to TRBD1. Trimming at V came to 6 bases and at J to 5 bases, leaving 8 bases not matched to a gene. The CDR3 loop spans 14 amino acids. Germline values: CDR1 MDHEN, CDR2 SYDVKM. The CDR3 sequence: CASSPGTGLHEQYF. DNA of the CDR3: TGTGCCAGCAGCCCCGGGACAGGGTTACACGAGCAGTACTTC.

The table lists this clone with a count of one. This rearrangement joins TRBV4-1 to TRBJ2-2; D unresolved. The V gene's germline CDR1 is MGHRA and CDR2 YSYEKL. The CDR3 sequence is 16 residues long. Trimming left V 1 base short and J 1 base short, with 10 bases between. CDR3 sequence: CASSQVFGRNTGELFF. The CDR3 nucleotides read TGCGCCAGCAGCCAAGTTTTCGGCAGGAACACCGGGGAGCTGTTTTTT.

The chain combines TRBV2 with TRBJ1-1; D is possibly TRBD1 (6 bases). This CDR3 is 14 amino acids long. V lost 6 bases to trimming and J lost 5 bases, with 16 bases between them. CDR1 is SNHLY, CDR2 FYNNEI, per germline. The CDR3 region is CASRVRGDRTEAFF. CDR3 bases: TGTGCCAGCAGAGTGAGGGGGGATCGGACTGAAGCTTTCTTT.

The gene calls are TRBV27 and TRBJ2-3; either TRBD1 or TRBD2 may supply D (5 bases each). CDR3 size: 17 residues. Germline assignment: CDR1 MNHEY and CDR2 SMNVEV (reference sequence). V was trimmed by 5 bases and J by 2 bases, leaving 20 bases between them. The CDR3 DNA reads as TGTGCCAGCAGTATACGTCACCGGGACGGCTTCACAGATACGCAGTATTTT. It specifies CASSIRHRDGFTDTQYF.

V gene TRBV7-8 combines with J gene TRBJ2-1; 12 bases fit TRBD2. Germline CDR1 is SGHVS and CDR2 is FQNEAQ. The V gene end was trimmed by 5 bases and the J gene end by 7 bases; junction bases not matched to a gene: 6. The CDR3 spans 15 residues. The CDR3 nucleotides read TGTGCCAGCAGCCCCGGACTAGCGGGGATTAATGAGCAGTTCTTC. It specifies CASSPGLAGINEQFF. The full variable domain, its missing parts supplied by reference TRBV7-8 and TRBJ2-1, is GAGVSQSPRYKVAKRGQDVALRCDPISGHVSLFWYQQALGQGPEFLTYFQNEAQLDKSGLPSDRFFAERPEGSVSTLKIQRTQQEDSAVYLCASSPGLAGINEQFFGPGTRLTVL.

The chain uses TRBV7-9 and TRBJ1-1, with D perhaps matching TRBD1 (5 bases). V was clipped by 1 base and J by 6 bases, with 9 bases between them. The CDR3 extends over 13 amino acids. Germline V CDR1 and CDR2: SEHNR, FQNEAQ (reference sequence). In DNA, the CDR3 is TGTGCCAGCAGCTTAGATCAGGGACCTGAAGCTTTCTTT. It codes for CASSLDQGPEAFF.

This clone came up once. The rearrangement links TRBV6-5 to TRBJ2-3, with TRBD1 matching 8 bases. The CDR3 covers 12 residues. Germline values: CDR1 MNHEY, CDR2 SVGAGI. Trimming took 6 bases from V and 7 from J; bases not matched to a gene: 3. CDR3 sequence reads: CASSNRGYTQYF. CDR3 nucleotide sequence: TGTGCCAGCAGCAACAGGGGGTATACGCAGTATTTT.

This clone was recorded a few times. The chain uses TRBV7-2 and TRBJ2-1, with D possibly matching TRBD1 (6 bases). The CDR3 runs to 17 residues. V was trimmed by 3 bases and J by 8 bases, leaving 23 bases between them. Germline V CDR1 and CDR2: SGHTA, FQGNSA. The CDR3 region is CASSFLTGTYLGDEQFF. The CDR3 DNA sequence: TGTGCCAGCAGCTTTTTGACCGGGACATATCTAGGGGATGAGCAGTTCTTC.

The chain combines TRBV2 with TRBJ2-7; 7 bases are a match to TRBD1. J was trimmed by 3 bases and V by 6 bases; bases with no gene match: 8. The length of the CDR3 is 14 residues. Germline-derived CDR1 and CDR2 are SNHLY and FYNNEI. The CDR3 loop is CASSRQGESYEQYF. The CDR3 coding sequence is TGTGCCAGCAGCCGACAGGGTGAGAGCTACGAGCAGTACTTC.

The chain links TRBV18 to TRBJ1-1, with a possible D match to TRBD1 (6 bases). Germline values: CDR1 KGHSH, CDR2 LQKENI. Trimming took off 6 bases at V and 4 bases at J, with 18 bases between the two ends. The CDR3 extends over 15 amino acids. In DNA, the CDR3 is TGTGCCAGCTCCTATGGGACACAGGGATCCACTGAAGCTTTCTTT. Its protein is CASSYGTQGSTEAFF.

This clone was detected a few times. V usage is TRBV19 and J usage is TRBJ1-2; D call uncertain. The V and J ends lost 0 bases and 8 bases respectively, with 10 bases between them. The CDR3 sequence is 13 residues long. Germline values: CDR1 LNHDA, CDR2 SQIVND (reference sequence). CDR3 sequence reads: CASSIDGVSGYTF. DNA for the CDR3: TGTGCCAGTAGTATAGACGGGGTATCCGGCTACACCTTC. Full variable domain (rest looked up from reference TRBV19 and TRBJ1-2): DGGITQSPKYLFRKEGQNVTLSCEQNLNHDAMYWYRQDPGQGLRLIYYSQIVNDFQKGDIAEGYSVSREKKESFPLTVTSAQKNPTAFYLCASSIDGVSGYTFGSGTRLTVV.

In regard to this clone: The sample holds other DNA sequences that translate to the same CDR3. This rearrangement joins TRBV5-1 to TRBJ1-1; D is perhaps TRBD1 (6 bases). Germline V gene sequence: CDR1 SGHRS, CDR2 YFSETQ. Trimming took 0 bases from V and 5 from J, leaving 11 bases between them. The CDR3 is 14 residues long. The CDR3 sequence is CASSLELGGTEAFF. CDR3 nucleotides: TGCGCCAGCAGCTTGGAATTAGGGGGAACTGAAGCTTTCTTT.

V usage is TRBV4-2 and J usage is TRBJ2-1; no clear D. The CDR3 totals 14 residues. Trimming stripped 3 bases from V and 7 bases from J, with 13 bases between. CDR1 LGHNA and CDR2 YNFKEQ come from the germline V gene. The CDR3 region has the DNA TGTGCCAGCAGCCACCCGCCGGAGCGTAATGAGCAGTTCTTC. Translated, it gives CASSHPPERNEQFF.

This chain connects TRBV6-5 to TRBJ2-1; D gene ambiguous. Looked up from germline, CDR1 is MNHEY and CDR2 is SVGAGI. V shed 4 bases and J shed 8 bases, with 12 bases lying between them. The CDR3 covers 13 residues. CDR3 loop: CASSLFSIDEQFF. The CDR3 DNA sequence: TGTGCCAGCAGTTTATTTAGCATCGATGAGCAGTTCTTC.

CDR3 residues: CASSTGTSGAYEQYF. CDR3 nucleotides: TGTGCCAGCAGCACGGGGACTAGCGGGGCCTACGAGCAGTACTTC. This rearrangement joins TRBV5-6 to TRBJ2-7; 13 bases fit TRBD2. The CDR3 totals 15 residues. Trimming removed 4 bases from V and 2 bases from J; junction bases left unmatched: 3. The V gene's germline CDR1 is SGHDT and CDR2 YYEEEE.

The chain has TRBV7-2 and TRBJ1-5; no reliable D call. The germline V gene encodes CDR1 SGHTA and CDR2 FQGNSA. The CDR3 loop spans 14 amino acids. Trimming shortened V by 1 base and J by 1 base, and 5 bases separated the two germline ends. The CDR3 region is CASSLVVSNQPQHF. The CDR3 DNA reads as TGTGCCAGCAGCTTAGTGGTGAGCAATCAGCCCCAGCATTTT.